This T cell receptor (beta chain) originates from a study of graft-versus-host responses after intestinal transplantation. The study, taken as a whole, reports: Across patients carrying graft-donor T cell macrochimerism, allografts held high graft-versus-host to host-versus-graft clonal ratios. Detection of GvH clones occurred in recipient marrow, and some had their first appearance in ileum or blood. Early after transplant, HvG declines were associated with peak levels of circulating GvH clones.

The starting material, graft tissue, was processed to release intraepithelial and lamina propria lymphocytes. V lost 3 bases, J lost 5 bases, and 11 bases lay in between. The CDR3 totals 15 residues. CDR1 is SGHTA, CDR2 FQGNSA, per germline. With regard to this clone: The target antigen is unknown.

The data were produced by immunoSEQ multiplex PCR, yet TCRdb's version contains in-frame clones alone and is incomplete. Found here are 7,000 to 9,000 clones, 69% of them singletons; the top ten hold roughly a fifth. Sequencing used ileum tissue, obtained 230 to 240 days after intestinal transplantation. This sequence originates from a human patient who received an intestinal transplant, so some T cells may come from the graft donor. The V call is TRBV7-2, the J call TRBJ1-6; D is perhaps TRBD1 (5 bases). CDR3 DNA: TGTGCCAGCAGCTTGACAGATATTGATAATTCACCCCTCCACTTT. Protein: CASSLTDIDNSPLHF.